A single sample is the source of the 23 T cell receptor beta chains below, sequenced in a study of T cell clonality in common variable immunodeficiency. The protocol was immunoSEQ multiplex PCR, while the TCRdb copy is restricted to in-frame clones and leaves out a portion. The repertoire shows about 81,000 clones, none seen only once; the top ten take around 0.8%. Specimen: peripheral blood mononuclear cells. The receptors were sampled from a person aged 18 to 75 in good health.

This clone appeared many times. The CDR3 end falls 3 residues outside the read, so it is completed with the germline J gene. This sequence joins TRBV7-6 and TRBJ1-1; no firm D call. CDR1 and CDR2 from the germline V gene are SGHVS and FNYEAQ. V was cut by 2 bases and J by 1 base, with 5 bases left in between. The CDR3 is 13 amino acids. CDR3: CASSLQRNTEAFF. Incomplete CDR3 DNA: TGTGCCAGCAGCTTACAGCGGAACACTGAA.

This clone has at least ten counts. Read coverage stops 3 residues before the CDR3 terminus; the germline J gene supplies the remainder. J is TRBJ1-5 and V is TRBV5-4; 8 bases are shared with TRBD1. With V trimmed by 3 bases and J by 7 bases, 9 bases remained unmatched. The length of the CDR3 is 15 residues. Germline-derived CDR1 and CDR2 are SGHNT and YYREEE (reference sequence). CDR3 region: CASSSDRAVGQPQHF. The CDR3 bases that were read are TGTGCCAGCAGCTCGGACAGGGCGGTAGGACAGCCC.

This clone has a count of ten or more. The read gets to within 3 residues of the CDR3 end, and the germline J gene fills in the rest. This chain uses TRBV5-1 with TRBJ2-7; 9 nucleotides agree with TRBD1. Trimming removed 4 bases from V and 4 bases from J; junction bases left unmatched: 6. Germline CDR1 SGHRS, CDR2 YFSETQ. The CDR3 sequence is 14 residues long. The part of the CDR3 DNA that was read is TGCGCCAGCAGCGGACGGGACAGGGAGTACGAG. It specifies CASSGRDREYE. The whole CDR3 reads CASSGRDREYEQYF.

This clone has a count of ten or more. The CDR3 reads CASSRTASGNTIYF. The DNA read from the CDR3 is TGTGCCAGTAGTAGGACAGCCTCTGGAAACACC. V is TRBV19 and J is TRBJ1-3; TRBD1 might be the D (6 bases). Coverage ceases 3 residues before the CDR3 finishes, and the germline J gene fills in the end. V lost 4 bases and J 0 bases, leaving 7 bases between the germline ends. In germline, CDR1 is LNHDA, CDR2 SQIVND (reference sequence). The CDR3 length is 14 residues.

This clone was seen many times. Sequencing ends 3 residues short of the CDR3 end; the germline J gene provides the rest. V is TRBV5-6 and J is TRBJ2-7; no clear D. V lost 1 base to trimming and J lost 4 bases, with 9 bases between them. The CDR3 length is 13 residues. Germline values: CDR1 SGHDT, CDR2 YYEEEE. The sequenced part of the CDR3 DNA is TGTGCCAGCAGCTTGCGACTCGAGTACGAG. Its translation is CASSLRLEYE. The entire CDR3 is CASSLRLEYEQYF.

On this clone: With the read ending 3 residues before the CDR3 end, the germline J gene is used to fill in that end. The genes are TRBV11-3 and TRBJ2-7; 8 bases are shared with TRBD2. The CDR3 contains 15 residues. The V gene end was trimmed by 5 bases and the J gene end by 6 bases; junction bases not matched to a gene: 12. CDR1 is SGHNT and CDR2 is YENEEA in the germline V gene. CDR3 DNA, as far as it was read: TGTGCCAGCAGCCCAGACACTAGCGGCGGGGGCGAG. The encoded protein is CASSPDTSGGGE. The CDR3 as a whole reads CASSPDTSGGGEQYF.

This clone was seen repeatedly, ten times or more. The CDR3 extends 3 residues past the end of the read, so its final part is completed from the germline J gene. This sequence joins TRBV5-4 and TRBJ1-4; possible D gene TRBD1, 5 bases. With 2 bases removed from V and 7 bases from J, the gap between germline ends came to 9 bases. Germline CDR1 and CDR2: SGHNT and YYREEE (reference sequence). CDR3 length: 13 residues. The CDR3 reads CASSFAQGEKLFF. CDR3 DNA, as far as it was read: TGTGCCAGCAGCTTTGCGCAGGGTGAAAAA.

This clone was counted ten times or more. The CDR3 extends 3 residues past the end of the read, so its final part is completed from the germline J gene. The rearrangement links TRBV7-3 to TRBJ2-1; D uncertain. From germline, CDR1 is SGHTA and CDR2 FQGTGA. This CDR3 contains 16 residues. V dropped 5 bases and J dropped 4 bases, with 18 bases sitting between them. The CDR3 sequence is CASSGQDNPYYNEQFF. The DNA read from the CDR3 is TGTGCCAGCAGCGGGCAAGACAATCCTTATTACAATGAG.

This clone was recorded a few times. The read stops 3 residues short of the end of the CDR3; the missing end is completed from the germline J gene. The chain recombines TRBV20-1 with TRBJ1-6; no definite D call. The germline V gene has CDR1 DFQATT and CDR2 SNEGSKA (reference sequence). This CDR3 is 13 amino acids long. V was shortened by 3 bases and J by 7 bases, with 10 bases between the two germline ends. The CDR3 loop is CSARSNANSPLHF. The DNA read from the CDR3 is TGCAGTGCTAGGTCTAACGCGAATTCACCC.

This clone has ten or more counts. The read gets to within 3 residues of the CDR3 end, and the germline J gene fills in the rest. This rearrangement joins TRBV19 to TRBJ1-1; D possibly corresponds to TRBD1 (5 bases). Trimming cost V 3 bases and J 5 bases, with 13 bases left between them. CDR3 length: 14 amino acids. The germline V gene has CDR1 LNHDA and CDR2 SQIVND (reference sequence). The CDR3 bases that were read are TGTGCCAGTAGTATGGGAGGGGCTCGAACTGAA. As protein: CASSMGGARTE. In full, the CDR3 is CASSMGGARTEAFF.

Many counts were recorded for this clone. A read error may account for a junction end that differs from germline. With the read ending 3 residues before the CDR3 end, the germline J gene is used to fill in that end. This chain joins TRBV4-2 and TRBJ1-5; 7 bases match TRBD1. The CDR3 has 15 amino acids. Germline-derived CDR1 and CDR2 are LGHNA and YNFKEQ. The CDR3 protein is CASSQKQGISQPQHF. Incomplete CDR3 DNA: TGCGCCAGCAGCCAAAAACAGGGGATTTCTCAGCCC.

Worth noting for this clone: The CDR3 extends 3 residues past the end of the read, so its final part is completed from the germline J gene. This sequence joins TRBV2 and TRBJ1-5; D is possibly TRBD1 (6 bases). Germline assignment: CDR1 SNHLY and CDR2 FYNNEI. Deletions cut 5 bases from V and 2 bases from J, with 16 bases between. This CDR3 spans 16 amino acids. The CDR3 DNA, read in part, is TGTGCCAGCAGTCCCACAGGGTTTGAGGGCAATCAGCCC. It yields the protein CASSPTGFEGNQP. The full CDR3 protein is CASSPTGFEGNQPQHF.

In this sample, this clone turned up many times. The read falls 3 residues short of the CDR3 end, and the missing part is taken from the germline J gene. The chain employs TRBV30 and TRBJ2-3; D not certain. There are 13 residues in the CDR3. Trimming took 5 bases from V and 5 from J, leaving 14 bases between them. The germline V gene has CDR1 GTSNPN and CDR2 SVGIG (reference sequence). CDR3 region: CAWGQASIDTQYF. Incomplete CDR3 DNA: TGTGCCTGGGGCCAGGCGTCTATAGATACG.

This clone has at least ten counts. The CDR3 extends 3 residues past the end of the read, so its final part is completed from the germline J gene. The chain has TRBV5-1 and TRBJ1-3; 11 bases fit TRBD1. Germline-derived CDR1 and CDR2 are SGHRS and YFSETQ. This CDR3 is 15 amino acids long. J was trimmed by 6 bases and V by 3 bases; bases with no gene match: 5. CDR3 bases read: TGCGCCAGCAGCTGGACAGGGGGCGCGGAAAACACC. Translated: CASSWTGGAENT. The full CDR3 is CASSWTGGAENTIYF.

The sample holds many counts of this clone. The read terminates 3 residues ahead of where the CDR3 ends, so the germline J gene completes it. The rearrangement joins TRBV2 to TRBJ1-1, with 10 bases lining up with TRBD1. The CDR3 covers 14 residues. J was trimmed by 5 bases and V by 6 bases; bases with no gene match: 6. Germline CDR1 and CDR2: SNHLY and FYNNEI. CDR3 loop: CASRPGQGRTEAFF. CDR3 DNA (partial): TGTGCCAGCAGGCCGGGACAGGGGAGGACTGAA.

This clone was seen ten or more times. The missing CDR3 end, 3 residues past where the read stops, is filled in from the germline J gene. The chain employs TRBV9 and TRBJ2-2; 9 bases map to TRBD1. This CDR3 has 15 residues. The junction had 5 bases not matched to a gene; V was cut back by 3 bases and J by 5 bases. Germline CDR1 SGDLS, CDR2 YYNGEE. The covered CDR3 bases are TGTGCCAGCAGCGACCACAGGGGGCGGACCGGGGAG. It translates to CASSDHRGRTGE. The entire CDR3 protein is CASSDHRGRTGELFF.

This clone was seen many times. The read ends 3 residues early relative to the CDR3; the germline J gene fills the gap. The V gene is TRBV18, the J gene TRBJ2-7, with a possible D match to TRBD1 (6 bases). CDR1 is KGHSH and CDR2 is LQKENI in the germline V gene. V lost 8 bases and J lost 5, with 13 bases in between. The length of the CDR3 is 12 residues. CDR3 sequence: CASGAYRDEQYF. Partial CDR3 DNA: TGTGCCAGCGGAGCCTACAGGGACGAG.

This clone occurred many times. Read sequence stops 3 residues before the CDR3 end, and the germline J gene provides the missing end. This rearrangement joins TRBV7-2 to TRBJ1-6, with D perhaps TRBD1 (5 bases). The CDR3 runs 14 residues. Trimming shortened V by 4 bases and J by 9 bases, and 13 bases separated the two germline ends. Germline CDR1 SGHTA, CDR2 FQGNSA. CDR3 DNA (partial): TGTGCCAGCAGCTCCGGACAATCCCTTTCACCC. It yields the protein CASSSGQSLSP. The full CDR3 reads CASSSGQSLSPLHF.

This clone was recorded many times. Read sequence stops 3 residues before the CDR3 end, and the germline J gene provides the missing end. The chain carries TRBV5-1 and TRBJ2-1; tentative D call: TRBD2 (6 bases). V was cut by 7 bases and J by 5 bases, with 19 bases left in between. The CDR3 is made up of 15 amino acids. Germline CDR1 and CDR2: SGHRS and YFSETQ. The CDR3 here is CASGRGTPPDNEQFF. CDR3 DNA (partial): TGCGCCAGCGGCCGGGGGACCCCGCCGGACAATGAG.

This clone was seen ten or more times. Coverage ceases 3 residues before the CDR3 finishes, and the germline J gene fills in the end. The V and J genes are TRBV19 and TRBJ2-5; 10 bases are shared with TRBD2. CDR3 length equals 14 residues. CDR1 and CDR2 (germline): LNHDA, SQIVND (reference sequence). V gave up 4 bases and J gave up 5 bases; unmatched junction bases: 4. The sequenced part of the CDR3 DNA is TGTGCCAGTAGTAGTGCTAGCGGGAGTGAGACC. Translating gives CASSSASGSET. The full CDR3 protein reads CASSSASGSETQYF.

This clone showed up many times. Coverage ceases 3 residues before the CDR3 finishes, and the germline J gene fills in the end. The genes are TRBV7-8 and TRBJ2-5; TRBD1 matches at 11 bases. The V and J ends lost 4 bases and 3 bases, in that order; junction bases with no gene match: 7. The CDR3 covers 16 residues. Germline loops: CDR1 SGHVS, CDR2 FQNEAQ. The CDR3 spells CASSSLAGQGEETQYF. The sequenced part of the CDR3 DNA is TGTGCCAGCAGCTCACTGGCGGGACAGGGGGAAGAGACC. The full variable domain, rest sourced from reference TRBV7-8 and TRBJ2-5, is GAGVSQSPRYKVAKRGQDVALRCDPISGHVSLFWYQQALGQGPEFLTYFQNEAQLDKSGLPSDRFFAERPEGSVSTLKIQRTQQEDSAVYLCASSSLAGQGEETQYFGPGTRLLVL.

This clone showed up many times. CDR3 residues: CASRTTSPRKETQYF. CDR3 bases read: TGTGCCAGCAGGACTACGTCCCCTCGGAAAGAGACC. The rearrangement uses TRBV7-2 and TRBJ2-5, with D tentatively TRBD2 (5 bases). The read ends 3 residues shy of where the CDR3 ends; the end is completed using the germline J gene. The CDR3 is 15 amino acids. CDR1 is SGHTA and CDR2 is FQGNSA in the germline V gene. Between the trimmed V and J ends, which lost 6 bases and 3 bases, there was a span of 17 bases.

This clone was observed a handful of times. The read ends 3 residues early relative to the CDR3; the germline J gene fills the gap. The rearrangement uses TRBV11-2 and TRBJ2-3; TRBD1 or TRBD2 may be the D gene (5 bases each). CDR3 length: 15 residues. Germline assignment: CDR1 SGHAT and CDR2 FQNNGV. The germline V and J ends were trimmed by 2 bases and 0 bases, with 9 bases remaining between them. The covered CDR3 bases are TGTGCCAGCAGCTTATTGAGGGGAAGCACAGATACG. Translation gives CASSLLRGSTDT. The entire CDR3 protein reads CASSLLRGSTDTQYF.